A selection of T cell receptor beta chains follows, all from one sample in a study of CD8 T cells in ankylosing spondylitis. TCRdb independently ran MiXCR on the 5' RACE reads; one entry per CDR3 protein. The sample gives about 200,000 distinct CDR3 sequences, around 13% of which show up once; 15% to 20% is in the top ten. The sequenced sample consisted of blood, either unsorted or a sorted T cell fraction (not recorded which). These receptors originate from a male donor with ankylosing spondylitis or in good health (not recorded which). Each CDR3 is given with its conserved first and last residue. Each record gives: J gene, V gene, clone size, D gene, CDR3 protein, CDR3 DNA. D genes are given only for firm matches. Clone size is given for some rows only: seen once, a few or many times, or a class if the clone is expanded.

j_gene: TRBJ1-1; v_gene: TRBV29-1; abundance: many; d_gene: NA; CDR3aa: CSVRKGGTEAFF; CDR3nt: TGCAGCGTTCGGAAGGGGGGCACTGAAGCTTTCTTT
j_gene: TRBJ1-2; v_gene: TRBV24-1; abundance: NA; d_gene: NA; CDR3aa: CATSDPPKGPEGYTF; CDR3nt: TGTGCCACCAGTGATCCTCCGAAGGGCCCAGAAGGCTACACCTTC
j_gene: TRBJ1-3; v_gene: TRBV6-1; abundance: few; d_gene: NA; CDR3aa: CASIQASSSGNTIYF; CDR3nt: TGTGCCAGCATTCAGGCGTCGAGCTCTGGAAACACCATATATTTT
j_gene: TRBJ1-2; v_gene: TRBV6-5; abundance: NA; d_gene: NA; CDR3aa: CASSYSMSTENYGYTF; CDR3nt: TGTGCCAGCAGTTACTCGATGAGTACGGAAAACTATGGCTACACCTTC
j_gene: TRBJ2-2; v_gene: TRBV29-1; abundance: NA; d_gene: NA; CDR3aa: CSVVGVNTGELFF; CDR3nt: TGCAGCGTTGTCGGAGTTAACACCGGGGAGCTGTTTTTT
j_gene: TRBJ2-3; v_gene: TRBV5-1; abundance: NA; d_gene: TRBD2; CDR3aa: CASSLVLRLAGGIGTDTQYF; CDR3nt: TGCGCCAGCAGCTTGGTCCTTAGACTAGCGGGAGGGATCGGCACAGATACGCAGTATTTT
j_gene: TRBJ2-5; v_gene: TRBV11-2; abundance: few; d_gene: TRBD2; CDR3aa: CASTDYRSGPMGETQYF; CDR3nt: TGTGCCAGCACCGACTACCGTAGCGGGCCTATGGGTGAGACCCAGTACTTC
j_gene: TRBJ2-2; v_gene: TRBV7-9; abundance: NA; d_gene: NA; CDR3aa: CASSPKERRNTGELFF; CDR3nt: TGTGCCAGCAGCCCTAAGGAGCGGCGGAACACCGGGGAGCTGTTTTTT
j_gene: TRBJ2-5; v_gene: TRBV6-1; abundance: NA; d_gene: TRBD1; CDR3aa: CASSEWGGTGEETQYF; CDR3nt: TGTGCCAGCAGTGAATGGGGGGGGACAGGGGAAGAGACCCAGTACTTC
j_gene: TRBJ1-4; v_gene: TRBV20-1; abundance: few; d_gene: NA; CDR3aa: CSARGPGRGEKLFF; CDR3nt: TGCAGTGCTAGAGGTCCGGGCAGAGGGGAAAAACTGTTTTTT
j_gene: TRBJ2-3; v_gene: TRBV11-2; abundance: NA; d_gene: TRBD2; CDR3aa: CASSLHLAGVKSTDTQYF; CDR3nt: TGTGCCAGCAGCTTACATCTAGCGGGAGTTAAAAGCACAGATACGCAGTATTTT
j_gene: TRBJ1-2; v_gene: TRBV25-1; abundance: NA; d_gene: TRBD1; CDR3aa: CASSHTGVGGYTF; CDR3nt: TGTGCCAGCAGTCATACAGGGGTAGGTGGCTACACCTTC
j_gene: TRBJ1-2; v_gene: TRBV10-3; abundance: many; d_gene: NA; CDR3aa: CAISERGPNYGYTF; CDR3nt: TGTGCCATCAGTGAGAGGGGCCCCAACTATGGCTACACCTTC
j_gene: TRBJ2-7; v_gene: TRBV7-9; abundance: NA; d_gene: NA; CDR3aa: CASSPATGVGVHEQYF; CDR3nt: TGTGCCAGCAGCCCAGCCACGGGGGTTGGTGTCCACGAGCAGTACTTC
j_gene: TRBJ2-5; v_gene: TRBV20-1; abundance: few; d_gene: TRBD2; CDR3aa: CSAPRLAGAQETQYF; CDR3nt: TGCAGTGCCCCTCGACTAGCGGGGGCCCAAGAGACCCAGTACTTC
j_gene: TRBJ1-1; v_gene: TRBV19; abundance: few; d_gene: NA; CDR3aa: CASSIMGAGTEAFF; CDR3nt: TGTGCCAGTAGTATAATGGGAGCAGGCACTGAAGCTTTCTTT
j_gene: TRBJ2-5; v_gene: TRBV11-1; abundance: NA; d_gene: TRBD2; CDR3aa: CASSLVALAGGKQETQYF; CDR3nt: TGTGCCAGCAGCTTAGTCGCACTAGCGGGAGGAAAACAAGAGACCCAGTACTTC
j_gene: TRBJ1-1; v_gene: TRBV4-1; abundance: NA; d_gene: NA; CDR3aa: CASSQGGATEAFF; CDR3nt: TGCGCCAGCAGCCAAGGGGGGGCCACTGAAGCTTTCTTT
j_gene: TRBJ2-2; v_gene: TRBV25-1; abundance: NA; d_gene: NA; CDR3aa: CASSESVGNTGELFF; CDR3nt: TGTGCCAGCAGTGAATCCGTCGGAAACACCGGGGAGCTGTTTTTT
j_gene: TRBJ2-3; v_gene: TRBV30; abundance: NA; d_gene: TRBD2; CDR3aa: CAWKLAGGYITDTQYF; CDR3nt: TGTGCCTGGAAACTAGCGGGGGGGTACATCACAGATACGCAGTATTTT
j_gene: TRBJ2-2; v_gene: TRBV29-1; abundance: NA; d_gene: NA; CDR3aa: CSVLGSGEAGELFF; CDR3nt: TGCAGCGTTCTCGGGTCAGGGGAGGCCGGGGAGCTGTTTTTT
j_gene: TRBJ2-1; v_gene: TRBV6-1; abundance: few; d_gene: NA; CDR3aa: CASSPGRDSYNEQFF; CDR3nt: TGTGCCAGCAGTCCCGGGCGAGACTCCTACAATGAGCAGTTCTTC
j_gene: TRBJ1-2; v_gene: TRBV20-1; abundance: NA; d_gene: NA; CDR3aa: CSARGAGLNYGYTF; CDR3nt: TGCAGTGCTAGGGGGGCGGGGCTTAACTATGGCTACACCTTC
j_gene: TRBJ1-2; v_gene: TRBV3-1; abundance: NA; d_gene: NA; CDR3aa: CASSPGINYGYTF; CDR3nt: TGTGCCAGCAGCCCCGGGATCAACTATGGCTACACCTTC
j_gene: TRBJ2-7; v_gene: TRBV6-1; abundance: NA; d_gene: NA; CDR3aa: CASSEQVFTYEQYF; CDR3nt: TGTGCCAGCAGTGAACAGGTCTTCACCTACGAGCAGTACTTC
j_gene: TRBJ2-7; v_gene: TRBV20-1; abundance: few; d_gene: TRBD2; CDR3aa: CSARDKREAHLSGEQYF; CDR3nt: TGCAGTGCTAGAGATAAGCGGGAGGCCCACCTCTCGGGCGAGCAGTACTTC
j_gene: TRBJ2-1; v_gene: TRBV5-1; abundance: NA; d_gene: TRBD2; CDR3aa: CASSLSTSGIGSYNEQFF; CDR3nt: TGCGCCAGCAGCTTATCGACTAGCGGGATTGGCTCCTACAATGAGCAGTTCTTC
j_gene: TRBJ2-1; v_gene: TRBV27; abundance: NA; d_gene: NA; CDR3aa: CASSTDNYNEQFF; CDR3nt: TGTGCCAGCAGTACGGACAATTATAATGAGCAGTTCTTC
j_gene: TRBJ2-1; v_gene: TRBV5-1; abundance: many; d_gene: TRBD2; CDR3aa: CASGGGTSGFGEQFF; CDR3nt: TGCGCCAGCGGGGGAGGGACTAGCGGTTTCGGTGAGCAGTTCTTC
j_gene: TRBJ1-1; v_gene: TRBV4-1; abundance: few; d_gene: TRBD1; CDR3aa: CASSQYAPGQGNTEAFF; CDR3nt: TGCGCCAGCAGCCAATACGCGCCGGGACAGGGGAACACTGAAGCTTTCTTT
j_gene: TRBJ1-2; v_gene: TRBV5-1; abundance: NA; d_gene: TRBD1; CDR3aa: CASTLGQIDYTF; CDR3nt: TGCGCCAGCACCTTGGGACAGATAGACTACACCTTC
j_gene: TRBJ1-2; v_gene: TRBV12-3/TRBV12-4; abundance: many; d_gene: NA; CDR3aa: CASSTSQGSYGYTF; CDR3nt: TGTGCCAGCAGTACTTCACAGGGTAGCTATGGCTACACCTTC
j_gene: TRBJ2-3; v_gene: TRBV6-5; abundance: few; d_gene: TRBD2; CDR3aa: CASSYSITSGRPDTQYF; CDR3nt: TGTGCCAGCAGTTACTCGATTACTAGCGGGAGGCCAGATACGCAGTATTTT
j_gene: TRBJ1-1; v_gene: TRBV4-1; abundance: NA; d_gene: NA; CDR3aa: CTSSQDLGADEAFF; CDR3nt: TGCACCAGCAGCCAAGATTTAGGAGCCGATGAAGCTTTCTTT
j_gene: TRBJ2-3; v_gene: TRBV12-3/TRBV12-4; abundance: many; d_gene: TRBD1; CDR3aa: CASRGTGATQYF; CDR3nt: TGTGCCAGCAGGGGGACAGGGGCGACGCAGTATTTT
j_gene: TRBJ2-1; v_gene: TRBV11-2; abundance: NA; d_gene: NA; CDR3aa: CASSLVSLAHYEQFF; CDR3nt: TGTGCCAGCAGCTTAGTCTCCCTAGCCCACTATGAGCAGTTCTTC
j_gene: TRBJ2-7; v_gene: TRBV4-2; abundance: few; d_gene: NA; CDR3aa: CASSLKADEQYF; CDR3nt: TGTGCCAGCAGCCTTAAGGCAGACGAGCAGTACTTC
j_gene: TRBJ2-4; v_gene: TRBV5-6; abundance: few; d_gene: NA; CDR3aa: CASSYWDPRDQYF; CDR3nt: TGTGCCAGCAGCTATTGGGACCCTCGAGACCAGTACTTC
j_gene: TRBJ2-1; v_gene: TRBV10-2; abundance: few; d_gene: NA; CDR3aa: CASSEPGPASYNEQFF; CDR3nt: TGCGCCAGCAGTGAGCCCGGACCAGCCTCCTACAATGAGCAGTTCTTC
j_gene: TRBJ2-5; v_gene: TRBV27; abundance: NA; d_gene: NA; CDR3aa: CASGLNQETQYF; CDR3nt: TGTGCCAGCGGTCTAAACCAAGAGACCCAGTACTTC
j_gene: TRBJ2-7; v_gene: TRBV20-1; abundance: few; d_gene: NA; CDR3aa: CSARDGHSPSYEQYF; CDR3nt: TGCAGTGCTAGAGACGGTCACAGTCCTTCCTACGAGCAGTACTTC
j_gene: TRBJ1-1; v_gene: TRBV27; abundance: many; d_gene: NA; CDR3aa: CASREGVTEAFF; CDR3nt: TGTGCCAGCAGAGAAGGAGTGACTGAAGCTTTCTTT
j_gene: TRBJ2-3; v_gene: TRBV6-5; abundance: NA; d_gene: TRBD1; CDR3aa: CASSFRQGITDTQYF; CDR3nt: TGTGCCAGCAGTTTTAGACAGGGAATCACAGATACGCAGTATTTT
j_gene: TRBJ2-7; v_gene: TRBV3-1; abundance: few; d_gene: NA; CDR3aa: CASSHGRGYEQYF; CDR3nt: TGTGCCAGCAGCCACGGAAGAGGGTACGAGCAGTACTTC
j_gene: TRBJ2-1; v_gene: TRBV5-5; abundance: NA; d_gene: NA; CDR3aa: CASSFHRWGGGEQFF; CDR3nt: TGTGCCAGCAGCTTCCACCGTTGGGGTGGCGGTGAGCAGTTCTTC
j_gene: TRBJ1-2; v_gene: TRBV6-1; abundance: NA; d_gene: NA; CDR3aa: CASSLTGSLYGYTF; CDR3nt: TGTGCCAGCAGTCTGACGGGAAGCCTCTATGGCTACACCTTC
j_gene: TRBJ2-6; v_gene: TRBV19; abundance: NA; d_gene: NA; CDR3aa: CASSIDRVVPSGANVLTF; CDR3nt: TGTGCCAGTAGTATAGATCGCGTCGTCCCCTCTGGGGCCAACGTCCTGACTTTC
j_gene: TRBJ1-1; v_gene: TRBV24-1; abundance: many; d_gene: TRBD1; CDR3aa: CATSDWTGREAFF; CDR3nt: TGTGCCACCAGTGACTGGACAGGGCGGGAAGCTTTCTTT
j_gene: TRBJ2-7; v_gene: TRBV5-6; abundance: NA; d_gene: NA; CDR3aa: CASSLAPTYEQYF; CDR3nt: TGTGCCAGCAGCTTGGCACCTACCTACGAGCAGTACTTC
j_gene: TRBJ2-5; v_gene: TRBV5-1; abundance: few; d_gene: NA; CDR3aa: CASSLGDDQETQYF; CDR3nt: TGCGCCAGCAGCTTGGGGGACGATCAAGAGACCCAGTACTTC
j_gene: TRBJ2-3; v_gene: TRBV4-2; abundance: NA; d_gene: NA; CDR3aa: CASSQDLGSTDTQYF; CDR3nt: TGTGCCAGCAGCCAAGATTTAGGTAGCACAGATACGCAGTATTTT
j_gene: TRBJ2-5; v_gene: TRBV11-2; abundance: NA; d_gene: NA; CDR3aa: CASSLGKLPQYF; CDR3nt: TGTGCCAGCAGCTTAGGAAAACTACCCCAGTACTTC
j_gene: TRBJ2-2; v_gene: TRBV19; abundance: NA; d_gene: NA; CDR3aa: CASSPAQIPGELFF; CDR3nt: TGTGCCAGTAGTCCCGCACAGATCCCCGGGGAGCTGTTTTTT
j_gene: TRBJ2-1; v_gene: TRBV10-2; abundance: NA; d_gene: NA; CDR3aa: CASGAGRSNEQFF; CDR3nt: TGCGCCAGCGGGGCAGGGAGAAGCAATGAGCAGTTCTTC
j_gene: TRBJ2-1; v_gene: TRBV5-5; abundance: few; d_gene: TRBD1; CDR3aa: CASRSQGAHLEQFF; CDR3nt: TGTGCCAGCAGGTCTCAGGGGGCGCATTTAGAGCAGTTCTTC
j_gene: TRBJ1-1; v_gene: TRBV25-1; abundance: few; d_gene: TRBD1; CDR3aa: CASSEYRTGENTEAFF; CDR3nt: TGTGCCAGCAGTGAATATAGGACAGGGGAGAACACTGAAGCTTTCTTT
j_gene: TRBJ2-3; v_gene: TRBV13; abundance: NA; d_gene: NA; CDR3aa: CASSRDRNTDTQYF; CDR3nt: TGTGCCAGCAGCCGGGACCGAAACACAGATACGCAGTATTTT
j_gene: TRBJ2-7; v_gene: TRBV21-1; abundance: NA; d_gene: NA; CDR3aa: CASSKKGHSYEQYF; CDR3nt: TGTGCCAGCAGCAAAAAGGGGCACTCCTACGAGCAGTACTTC
j_gene: TRBJ1-1; v_gene: TRBV5-4; abundance: few; d_gene: NA; CDR3aa: CASSLDSGYSEAFF; CDR3nt: TGTGCCAGCAGCTTGGACTCAGGGTACTCTGAAGCTTTCTTT